This TCR beta chain appears in the sequencing data of a study of blood T cell repertoires in COVID-19. Study-wide context: COVID-19 samples, acute and convalescent, were from the United States, Italy and Spain. Nucleic acid was either cDNA or gDNA, and it came from T cells, B-cell-depleted T cells, or PBMCs.

As originally analysed: The assay estimated nucleated cells by amplifying reference gene primers. Only in-frame clones appear in the TCRdb table, and some are missing; sequencing was by immunoSEQ multiplex PCR. D and trimming were read from the DNA, whereas the V and J calls and clone size are those reported in that table. The table records 25,000 to 35,000 clones, about 85% of them present only once. The clonotype was recovered from a human donor in a cohort sampled during active COVID-19. Sequencing used peripheral blood.

The CDR3 loop is CASSYTPEGLETQYF. As DNA, the CDR3 is TGTGCCAGCAGCTATACCCCCGAGGGATTAGAGACCCAGTACTTC. This rearrangement joins TRBV9 to TRBJ2-5; D is possibly TRBD2 (5 bases). This CDR3 is 15 amino acids long. CDR1 is SGDLS, CDR2 YYNGEE, per germline. Between the trimmed V and J ends, which lost 4 bases and 4 bases, there was a span of 17 bases.